This is a list of T cell receptor beta chains from one sample in a study of shared clonotypes between healthy human individuals. Clones were sequenced by immunoSEQ multiplex PCR, and TCRdb holds only the in-frame ones, with some missing. The sample gives around 100,000 clones, 55% to 80% of which show up once; roughly 24% is in the top ten. The sequenced sample was memory CD8+ T cells sorted from blood. The receptors shown here come from a woman aged 30 to 39 in good health. CDR3s include the opening cysteine and the closing phenylalanine or tryptophan. The D gene is left open where the match is weak. Not all rows give a size; the values are once, few, many and, for expanded clones, a class.

NA	NA	TRBV18	16	TRBJ2-6	CASSPPVVPGANVLTF	TGTGCCAGCTCACCACCGGTCGTACCTGGGGCCAACGTCCTGACTTTC
NA	NA	TRBV27	15	TRBJ2-7	CASRDPNRDPYEQYF	TGTGCCAGCAGGGATCCGAACAGGGATCCCTACGAGCAGTACTTC
NA	NA	TRBV2	11	TRBJ1-2	CASGAGSGYTF	TGTGCCAGCGGGGCAGGGTCCGGCTACACCTTC
NA	NA	TRBV4-1	15	TRBJ2-7	CASSQESGTSHEQYF	TGCGCCAGCAGTCAAGAAAGCGGGACATCCCACGAGCAGTACTTC
NA	NA	TRBV28	14	TRBJ2-3	CASRFISRSDTQYF	TGTGCCAGCAGATTTATATCCCGCTCAGATACGCAGTATTTT
NA	NA	TRBV27	15	TRBJ1-5	CASSLVQGIGQPQHF	TGTGCCAGCAGTTTAGTACAGGGAATAGGTCAGCCCCAGCATTTT
NA	NA	TRBV5-1	13	TRBJ1-1	CASRDQGNTEAFF	TGCGCCAGCAGGGATCAGGGGAACACTGAAGCTTTCTTT
once	TRBD1	TRBV13	15	TRBJ2-7	CASSHGQGEGYEQYF	TGCGCCAGCAGCCATGGACAGGGGGAGGGTTACGAGCAGTACTTC
NA	TRBD2	TRBV6-5	15	TRBJ2-2	CASSQLAGGAGELFF	TGTGCCAGCAGCCAACTAGCGGGAGGGGCCGGGGAGCTGTTTTTT
NA	NA	TRBV4-1	15	TRBJ2-7	CASSPGERRPYEQYF	TGCGCCAGCAGCCCCGGGGAGCGGAGACCCTACGAGCAGTACTTC
NA	TRBD1	TRBV25-1	15	TRBJ2-7	CASSYTGDRSYEQYF	TGTGCCAGCAGCTATACCGGGGACAGGTCCTACGAGCAGTACTTC
few	TRBD1	TRBV25-1	18	TRBJ1-6	CASSPRRTGVRDNSPLHF	TGTGCCAGCAGCCCTAGAAGAACAGGGGTAAGGGATAATTCACCCCTCCACTTT
NA	NA	TRBV2	13	TRBJ2-7	CASSPTEIYEQYF	TGTGCCAGCAGTCCGACAGAAATCTACGAGCAGTACTTC
NA	NA	TRBV28	11	TRBJ2-2	CATTNTGELFF	TGTGCCACCACCAACACCGGGGAGCTGTTTTTT
NA	NA	TRBV5-6	12	TRBJ1-1	CASSLAISEAFF	TGTGCCAGCAGCTTGGCCATTAGTGAAGCTTTCTTT
NA	NA	TRBV5-6	13	TRBJ1-1	CASSLFSNTEAFF	TGTGCCAGCAGCTTGTTCTCAAACACTGAAGCTTTCTTT
NA	TRBD1	TRBV13	15	TRBJ2-7	CASSLVGQGAYEQYF	TGTGCCAGCAGCTTAGTGGGACAGGGGGCCTACGAGCAGTACTTC
NA	TRBD1	TRBV30	13	TRBJ1-4	CAWSVGTGLELFF	TGTGCCTGGAGTGTCGGGACAGGGTTAGAACTGTTTTTT
few	NA	TRBV4-2	15	TRBJ1-5	CASSEQQISNQPQHF	TGTGCCAGCAGCGAGCAACAGATTAGCAATCAGCCCCAGCATTTT
NA	NA	TRBV27	14	TRBJ2-7	CASSLSSGHYEQYF	TGTGCCAGCAGTTTATCCTCGGGACACTACGAGCAGTACTTC
NA	NA	TRBV2	16	TRBJ2-1	CASTAGPAGSYNEQFF	TGTGCCAGCACCGCGGGTCCGGCGGGCTCCTACAATGAGCAGTTCTTC
NA	NA	TRBV18	13	TRBJ2-7	CASSPSDSYEQYF	TGTGCCAGCTCACCATCCGACTCTTACGAGCAGTACTTC
NA	NA	TRBV28	15	TRBJ2-1	CASSLDISSYNEQFF	TGTGCCAGCAGCTTAGACATCAGCTCCTACAATGAGCAGTTCTTC
NA	NA	TRBV28	15	TRBJ2-2	CASSLWDRGTGELFF	TGTGCCAGCAGTTTATGGGATAGGGGGACCGGGGAGCTGTTTTTT
NA	TRBD1	TRBV5-1	14	TRBJ2-7	CASSSGTGGVEQYF	TGCGCCAGCAGCTCCGGGACAGGGGGCGTCGAGCAGTACTTC
NA	NA	TRBV27	11	TRBJ2-2	CASSFTGELFF	TGTGCCAGCAGTTTTACCGGGGAGCTGTTTTTT
NA	NA	TRBV28	13	TRBJ1-1	CASSQGRNTEAFF	TGTGCCAGCAGTCAGGGGCGGAACACTGAAGCTTTCTTT
NA	TRBD2	TRBV7-9	16	TRBJ2-1	CASSPRGGSAYNEQFF	TGTGCCAGCAGCCCTCGTGGCGGGAGCGCCTACAATGAGCAGTTCTTC
NA	NA	TRBV7-9	16	TRBJ2-7	CASSLVGGTHSYEQYF	TGTGCCAGCAGCTTAGTCGGGGGGACACACTCCTACGAGCAGTACTTC
NA	NA	TRBV10-3	11	TRBJ2-7	CAISDLDEQYF	TGTGCCATCAGTGACTTGGACGAGCAGTACTTC
NA	NA	TRBV16	15	TRBJ2-1	CASSQSGRGDNEQFF	TGTGCCAGCAGCCAATCGGGGCGGGGAGACAATGAGCAGTTCTTC
NA	TRBD2	TRBV27	14	TRBJ2-7	CASSSSGRLDEQYF	TGTGCCAGCAGTTCTAGCGGGAGGCTCGACGAGCAGTACTTC
NA	TRBD2	TRBV28	15	TRBJ2-7	CASSYLAGLSYEQYF	TGTGCCAGCAGTTATCTAGCGGGATTGTCCTACGAGCAGTACTTC
NA	NA	TRBV5-1	14	TRBJ1-1	CASSLPEGRGKAFF	TGTGCCAGCAGCCTTCCGGAAGGGCGCGGGAAAGCTTTCTTT
NA	TRBD2	TRBV7-9	17	TRBJ2-5	CASSLEEGLAGQETQYF	TGTGCCAGCAGCTTAGAGGAGGGACTAGCGGGGCAAGAGACCCAGTACTTC
few	TRBD1	TRBV27	11	TRBJ1-2	CASKQGYGYTF	TGTGCCAGTAAACAGGGGTATGGCTACACCTTC
few	TRBD1	TRBV6-5	15	TRBJ2-2	CASSPGTGEVGELFF	TGTGCCAGCAGCCCCGGGACAGGGGAGGTCGGGGAGCTGTTTTTT
NA	TRBD2	TRBV4-1	18	TRBJ2-7	CASSQVVIAGLLTYEQYF	TGCGCCAGCAGCCAAGTCGTAATAGCGGGCCTTCTTACCTACGAGCAGTACTTC
many	NA	TRBV15	16	TRBJ2-7	CATSRDIGTGFYEQYF	TGTGCCACCAGCAGAGATATTGGAACAGGGTTCTACGAGCAGTACTTC
NA	NA	TRBV7-3	13	TRBJ1-5	CASSFGVHQPQHF	TGTGCCAGCAGCTTTGGGGTCCATCAGCCCCAGCATTTT
few	NA	TRBV11-2	14	TRBJ2-5	CASSLEHTQETQYF	TGTGCCAGCAGCTTAGAGCACACCCAAGAGACCCAGTACTTC
NA	TRBD2	TRBV7-3	16	TRBJ2-1	CASSFGPSGRIHEQFF	TGTGCCAGCAGCTTCGGTCCTAGCGGGAGGATCCATGAGCAGTTCTTC
NA	TRBD1	TRBV18	13	TRBJ1-2	CASSPGQDYGYTF	TGTGCCAGCTCACCTGGACAGGACTATGGCTACACCTTC
NA	TRBD2	TRBV7-6	16	TRBJ2-1	CASSLVPSGRRNEQFF	TGTGCCAGCAGCTTAGTTCCTAGCGGGAGAAGGAATGAGCAGTTCTTC
NA	NA	TRBV6-5	14	TRBJ2-3	CASREKVSTDTQYF	TGTGCCAGCCGGGAGAAAGTTAGCACAGATACGCAGTATTTT